This T cell receptor (beta chain) was sequenced during a study of blood T cell repertoires in COVID-19. Study-wide background: Acute and convalescent COVID-19 specimens originated in the United States, Italy and Spain. Sample material is recorded as cDNA or gDNA derived from T cells, B-cell-depleted T cells, or PBMCs.

How the authors handled the data: Amplification of reference gene primers was used by the study to estimate nucleated cell counts. Assay used: immunoSEQ multiplex PCR; TCRdb lists only in-frame clones, some missing. V and J calls and clone size follow that table, whereas D and trimming were derived from the DNA. The sample holds fewer than 300,000 clones; around 90% are singletons and the top ten take more than 7.5%. V dropped 5 bases and J dropped 5; count of bases not matched to a gene: 8. This CDR3 region has 15 residues. Per the germline V gene, CDR1 is MNHEY and CDR2 is SVGEGT. The origin of this receptor is a man younger than 35 with active or convalescent COVID-19. Source material: peripheral blood. The chain uses TRBV6-2 or TRBV6-3 and TRBJ1-1; 10 bases are shared with TRBD1. CDR3 nucleotide sequence: TGTGCCAGCAGTCGCCGGGACAGGGGTGGGACTGAAGCTTTCTTT. It codes for CASSRRDRGGTEAFF.